Listed below are T cell receptor beta chains from one sample, sequenced in a study of response to subunit inactivated influenza vaccine. MiXCR, applied by TCRdb to the RT-PCR reads, yields one record per CDR3 protein. Counted here are approximately 520,000 distinct CDR3 sequences, about 17% occurring once; the ten biggest clones make up roughly 3.1%. The sequenced sample was CD4+ T cells sorted from PBMCs, obtained around 25 months after vaccination. These receptors came from a man between 50 and 75 years old who received an inactivated influenza vaccine. Each CDR3 is given with its conserved first and last residue. Some rows have no size entry. The others give once, few or many, or a class for an expanded clone.

CDR3: CASSLSGGVYEQFF
V: TRBV7-3
size: few
J: TRBJ2-1

CDR3: CAISDLGGLAGFQSSYEQYF
V: TRBV10-3
size: many
J: TRBJ2-7

CDR3: CASSSRTRRGTNTGELFF
V: TRBV7-8
size: few
J: TRBJ2-2

CDR3: CASSRGLAGLVANNEQFF
V: TRBV4-2
size: few
J: TRBJ2-1

CDR3: CASTPMVPGELFF
V: TRBV7-2
size: NA
J: TRBJ2-2

CDR3: CASSFDRFSSPLHF
V: TRBV6-5
size: few
J: TRBJ1-6

CDR3: CASSREIYGYTF
V: TRBV14
size: few
J: TRBJ1-2

CDR3: CASSRTDRLYQETQYF
V: TRBV27
size: few
J: TRBJ2-5

CDR3: CASSLEGLNEQFF
V: TRBV28
size: many
J: TRBJ2-1

CDR3: CASSLNSGATDTQYF
V: TRBV5-1
size: NA
J: TRBJ2-3

CDR3: CASSPTADQTYEQYF
V: TRBV18
size: NA
J: TRBJ2-7

CDR3: CASSSPGQGTSEQFF
V: TRBV25-1
size: NA
J: TRBJ2-1

CDR3: CSARDLGRVQETQYF
V: TRBV20-1
size: NA
J: TRBJ2-5

CDR3: CASSQELTDTQYF
V: TRBV4-2
size: few
J: TRBJ2-3

CDR3: CASSQFLGGGEQYF
V: TRBV14
size: few
J: TRBJ2-7

CDR3: CASSASGQLAKNIQYF
V: TRBV6-1
size: NA
J: TRBJ2-4

CDR3: CSARLDLNNEQFF
V: TRBV20-1
size: NA
J: TRBJ2-1